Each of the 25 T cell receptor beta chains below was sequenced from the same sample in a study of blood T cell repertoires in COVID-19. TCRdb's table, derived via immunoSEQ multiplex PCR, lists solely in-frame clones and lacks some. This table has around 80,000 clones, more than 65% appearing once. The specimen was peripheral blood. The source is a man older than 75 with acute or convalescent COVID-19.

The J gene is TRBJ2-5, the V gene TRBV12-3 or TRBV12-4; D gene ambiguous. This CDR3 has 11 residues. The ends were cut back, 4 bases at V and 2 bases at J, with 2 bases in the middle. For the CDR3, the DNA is TGTGCCAGCAGTTCGCAAGAGACCCAGTACTTC. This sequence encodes CASSSQETQYF.

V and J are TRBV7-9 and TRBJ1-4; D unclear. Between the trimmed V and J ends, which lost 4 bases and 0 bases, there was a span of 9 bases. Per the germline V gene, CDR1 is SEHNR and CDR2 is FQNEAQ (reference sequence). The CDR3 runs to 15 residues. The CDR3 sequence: CASSYSHATNEKLFF. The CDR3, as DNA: TGTGCCAGCAGCTACAGTCACGCAACTAATGAAAAACTGTTTTTT.

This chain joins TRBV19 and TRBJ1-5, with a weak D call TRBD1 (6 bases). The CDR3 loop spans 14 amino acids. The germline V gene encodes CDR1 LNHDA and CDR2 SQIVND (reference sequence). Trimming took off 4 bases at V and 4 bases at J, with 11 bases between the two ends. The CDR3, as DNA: TGTGCCAGTAGTACCACAGGGAATAATCAGCCCCAGCATTTT. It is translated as CASSTTGNNQPQHF. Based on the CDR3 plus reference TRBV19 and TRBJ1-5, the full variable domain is DGGITQSPKYLFRKEGQNVTLSCEQNLNHDAMYWYRQDPGQGLRLIYYSQIVNDFQKGDIAEGYSVSREKKESFPLTVTSAQKNPTAFYLCASSTTGNNQPQHFGDGTRLSIL.

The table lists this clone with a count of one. The CDR3 protein is CASSYSGSNTEAFF. DNA of the CDR3: TGTGCCAGCAGTTACTCGGGCAGTAACACTGAAGCTTTCTTT. This rearrangement joins TRBV6-5 to TRBJ1-1, with unresolved D. Per the germline V gene, CDR1 is MNHEY and CDR2 is SVGAGI. V was shortened by 0 bases and J by 2 bases, with 7 bases between the two germline ends. The CDR3 sequence is 14 residues long.

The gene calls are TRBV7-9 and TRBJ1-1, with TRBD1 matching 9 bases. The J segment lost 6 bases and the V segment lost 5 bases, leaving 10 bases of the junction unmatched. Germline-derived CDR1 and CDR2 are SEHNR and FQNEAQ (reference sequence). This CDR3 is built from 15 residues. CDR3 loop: CASSAQQGAAAEAFF. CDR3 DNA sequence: TGTGCCAGCAGCGCTCAACAGGGGGCCGCCGCTGAAGCTTTCTTT. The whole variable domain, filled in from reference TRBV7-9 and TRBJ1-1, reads DTGVSQNPRHKITKRGQNVTFRCDPISEHNRLYWYRQTLGQGPEFLTYFQNEAQLEKSRLLSDRFSAERPKGSFSTLEIQRTEQGDSAMYLCASSAQQGAAAEAFFGQGTRLTVV.

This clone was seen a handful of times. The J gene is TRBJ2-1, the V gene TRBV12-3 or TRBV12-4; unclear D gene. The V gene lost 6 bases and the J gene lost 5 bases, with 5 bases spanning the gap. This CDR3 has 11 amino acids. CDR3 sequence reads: CASSYHNEQFF. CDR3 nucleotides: TGTGCCAGCAGCTACCACAATGAGCAGTTCTTC.

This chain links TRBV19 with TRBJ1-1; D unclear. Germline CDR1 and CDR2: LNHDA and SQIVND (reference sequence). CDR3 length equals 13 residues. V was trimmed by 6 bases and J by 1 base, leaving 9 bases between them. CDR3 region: CASSSQKNTEAFF. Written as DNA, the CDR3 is TGTGCCAGTAGCAGTCAGAAGAACACTGAAGCTTTCTTT. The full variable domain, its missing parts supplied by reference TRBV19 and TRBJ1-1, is DGGITQSPKYLFRKEGQNVTLSCEQNLNHDAMYWYRQDPGQGLRLIYYSQIVNDFQKGDIAEGYSVSREKKESFPLTVTSAQKNPTAFYLCASSSQKNTEAFFGQGTRLTVV.

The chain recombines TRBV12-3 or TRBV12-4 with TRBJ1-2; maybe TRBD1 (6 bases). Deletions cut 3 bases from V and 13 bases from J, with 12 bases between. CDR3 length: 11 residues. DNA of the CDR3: TGTGCCAGCAGTTTGGGGGCCTCTTGCACCTTC. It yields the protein CASSLGASCTF.

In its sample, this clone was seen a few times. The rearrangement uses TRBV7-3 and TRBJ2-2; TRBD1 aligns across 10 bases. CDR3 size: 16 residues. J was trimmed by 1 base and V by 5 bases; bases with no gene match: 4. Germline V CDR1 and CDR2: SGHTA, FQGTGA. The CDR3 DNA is TGTGCCAGCAGCCCAAGGGACAGGGGGAACACCGGGGAGCTGTTTTTT. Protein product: CASSPRDRGNTGELFF.

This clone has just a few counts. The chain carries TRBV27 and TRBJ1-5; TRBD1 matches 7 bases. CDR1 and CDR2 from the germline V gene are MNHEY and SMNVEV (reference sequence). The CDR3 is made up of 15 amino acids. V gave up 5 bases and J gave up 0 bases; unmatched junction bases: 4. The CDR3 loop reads CASSPGQLSNQPQHF. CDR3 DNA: TGTGCCAGCAGTCCGGGACAGCTTAGCAATCAGCCCCAGCATTTT.

The CDR3 sequence: CASSFPVYGYTF. CDR3 bases: TGTGCCAGCAGCTTTCCAGTTTATGGCTACACCTTC. V and J are TRBV11-2 and TRBJ1-2; D is unclear. Trimming stripped 3 bases from V and 5 bases from J, with 7 bases between. The CDR3 extends over 12 amino acids. CDR1 SGHAT and CDR2 FQNNGV come from the germline V gene. Using reference TRBV11-2 and TRBJ1-2 for the parts outside the CDR3, the full variable domain is EAGVAQSPRYKIIEKRQSVAFWCNPISGHATLYWYQQILGQGPKLLIQFQNNGVVDDSQLPKDRFSAERLKGVDSTLKIQPAKLEDSAVYLCASSFPVYGYTFGSGTRLTVV.

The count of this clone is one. The CDR3 DNA is TGTGCCAGTAGTATAGACACGACAGGGGGCAATCAGCCCCAGCATTTT. As protein: CASSIDTTGGNQPQHF. This chain uses TRBV19 with TRBJ1-5; 8 nucleotides agree with TRBD1. Germline V gene sequence: CDR1 LNHDA, CDR2 SQIVND (reference sequence). The trim removed 0 bases at V and 2 bases at J, leaving 3 bases unmatched. CDR3 length: 16 amino acids.

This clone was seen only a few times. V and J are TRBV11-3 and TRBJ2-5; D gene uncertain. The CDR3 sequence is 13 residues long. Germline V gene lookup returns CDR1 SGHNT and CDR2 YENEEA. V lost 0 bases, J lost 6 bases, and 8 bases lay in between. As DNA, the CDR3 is TGTGCCAGCAGCTTAGACAGGTTGAAGACCCAGTACTTC. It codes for CASSLDRLKTQYF.

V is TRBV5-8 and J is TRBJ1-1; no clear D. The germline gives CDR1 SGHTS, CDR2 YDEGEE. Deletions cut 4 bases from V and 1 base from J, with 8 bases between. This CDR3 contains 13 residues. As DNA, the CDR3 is TGTGCCAGCAGCACCGGGAGGAACACTGAAGCTTTCTTT. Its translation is CASSTGRNTEAFF.

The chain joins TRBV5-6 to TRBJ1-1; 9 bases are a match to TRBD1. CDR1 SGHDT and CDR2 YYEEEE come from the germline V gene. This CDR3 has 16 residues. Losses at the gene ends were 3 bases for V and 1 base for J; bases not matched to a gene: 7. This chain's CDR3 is CASSSTWTGENTEAFF. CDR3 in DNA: TGTGCCAGCAGCTCCACCTGGACAGGGGAGAACACTGAAGCTTTCTTT.

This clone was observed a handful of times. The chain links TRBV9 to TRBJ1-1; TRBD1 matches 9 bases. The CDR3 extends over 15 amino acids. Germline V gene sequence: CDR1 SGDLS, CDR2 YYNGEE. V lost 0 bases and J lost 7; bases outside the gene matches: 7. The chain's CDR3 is CASSVENRGPDEAFF. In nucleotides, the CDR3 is TGTGCCAGCAGCGTAGAGAACAGGGGGCCTGATGAAGCTTTCTTT. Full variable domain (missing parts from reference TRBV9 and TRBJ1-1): DSGVTQTPKHLITATGQRVTLRCSPRSGDLSVYWYQQSLDQGLQFLIQYYNGEERAKGNILERFSAQQFPDLHSELNLSSLELGDSALYFCASSVENRGPDEAFFGQGTRLTVV.

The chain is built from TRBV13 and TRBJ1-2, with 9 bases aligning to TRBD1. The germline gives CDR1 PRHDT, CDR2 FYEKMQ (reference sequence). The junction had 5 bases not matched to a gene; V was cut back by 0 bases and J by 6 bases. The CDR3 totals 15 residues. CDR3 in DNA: TGTGCCAGCAGCTTAGGCCGGGACAGGGCGAATGGCTACACCTTC. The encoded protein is CASSLGRDRANGYTF.

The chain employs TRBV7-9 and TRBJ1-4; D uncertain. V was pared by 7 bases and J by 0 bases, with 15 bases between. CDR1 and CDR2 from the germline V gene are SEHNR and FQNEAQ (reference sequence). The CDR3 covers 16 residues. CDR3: CASTPRYGATNEKLFF. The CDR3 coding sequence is TGTGCCAGCACCCCTCGGTATGGTGCAACTAATGAAAAACTGTTTTTT.

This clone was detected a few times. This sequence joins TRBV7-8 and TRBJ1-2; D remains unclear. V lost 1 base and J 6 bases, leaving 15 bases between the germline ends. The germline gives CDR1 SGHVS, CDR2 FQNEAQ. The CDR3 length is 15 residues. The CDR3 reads CASSLEGEPLDGYTF. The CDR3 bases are TGTGCCAGCAGCTTAGAAGGAGAGCCTCTCGATGGCTACACCTTC.

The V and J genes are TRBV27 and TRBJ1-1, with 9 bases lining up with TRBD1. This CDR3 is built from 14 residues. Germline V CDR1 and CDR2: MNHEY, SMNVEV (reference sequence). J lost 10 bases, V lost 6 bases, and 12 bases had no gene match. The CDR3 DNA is TGTGCCAGCAGCCACGGGACAGGGAGAGGGGGAGCTTTCTTT. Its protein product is CASSHGTGRGGAFF.

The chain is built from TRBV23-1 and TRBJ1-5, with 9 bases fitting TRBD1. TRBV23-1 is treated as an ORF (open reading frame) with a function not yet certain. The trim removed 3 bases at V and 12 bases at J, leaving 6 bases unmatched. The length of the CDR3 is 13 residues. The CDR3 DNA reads TGCGCCAGCAGTCACTTAGACAGGGGGGACCAGCATTTT. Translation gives CASSHLDRGDQHF.

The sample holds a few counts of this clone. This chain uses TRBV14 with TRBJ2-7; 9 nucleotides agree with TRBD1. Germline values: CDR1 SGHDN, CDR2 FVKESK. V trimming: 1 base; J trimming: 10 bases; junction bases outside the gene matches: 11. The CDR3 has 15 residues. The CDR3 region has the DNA TGTGCCAGCAGCCAAGGAACCGGGACAGGGATCGTCCAGTACTTC. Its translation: CASSQGTGTGIVQYF.

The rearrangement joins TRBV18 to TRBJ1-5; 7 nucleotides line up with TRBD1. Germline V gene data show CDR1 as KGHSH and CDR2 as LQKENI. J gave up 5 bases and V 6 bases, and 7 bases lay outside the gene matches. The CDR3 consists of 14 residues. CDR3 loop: CASSPGQIHQPQHF. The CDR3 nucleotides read TGTGCCAGCTCTCCGGGACAGATACATCAGCCCCAGCATTTT. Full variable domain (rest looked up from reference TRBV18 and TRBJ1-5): NAGVMQNPRHLVRRRGQEARLRCSPMKGHSHVYWYRQLPEEGLKFMVYLQKENIIDESGMPKERFSAEFPKEGPSILRIQQVVRGDSAAYFCASSPGQIHQPQHFGDGTRLSIL.

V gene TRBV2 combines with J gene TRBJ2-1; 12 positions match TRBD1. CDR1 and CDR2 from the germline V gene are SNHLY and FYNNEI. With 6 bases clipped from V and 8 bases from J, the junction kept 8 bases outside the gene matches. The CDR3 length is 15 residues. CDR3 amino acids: CASSLGTGGIDEQFF. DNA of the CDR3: TGTGCCAGCAGCCTCGGGACAGGGGGCATCGATGAGCAGTTCTTC.

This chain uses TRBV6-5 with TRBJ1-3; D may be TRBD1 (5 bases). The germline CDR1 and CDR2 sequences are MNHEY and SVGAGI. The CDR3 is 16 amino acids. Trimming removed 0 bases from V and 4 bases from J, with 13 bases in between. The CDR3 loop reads CASSYSPGGAGNTIYF. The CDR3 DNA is TGTGCCAGCAGTTACTCGCCGGGGGGTGCAGGAAACACCATATATTTT.